The clone carrying this T cell receptor beta chain was seen only a few times. Its cognate antigen is unknown. CDR3 regions were amplified by Arm-PCR using iRepertoire HTBI primers to build TCR beta libraries. Using its own MiXCR run on the multiplex PCR reads, TCRdb lists one record per CDR3 protein. The table includes under 450,000 distinct CDR3 sequences, roughly 10% detected once. The germline V gene has CDR1 MNHNS and CDR2 SASEGT. This CDR3 region has 14 residues. Deletions cut 6 bases from V and 5 bases from J, with 16 bases between. Time point: newly diagnosed GD, antithyroid drugs for less than 3 months. PBMC RNA was the source of the TCR library. This sample is drawn from a study of regulatory T cells in long-lasting Graves disease. Study results and limitations: Clonotypes that were public and shared totalled about 2,500 in persistent patients versus around 1,000 in new patients.

The same sample was also studied in work on T cells in Graves' hyperthyroidism and ophthalmopathy.

The rearrangement joins TRBV6-1 to TRBJ2-5, with D possibly being TRBD1 (5 bases). Specimen: peripheral blood mononuclear cells (PBMCs), collected at new diagnosis, from a patient treated with antithyroid drugs. This sequence originates from a woman aged 18-29 years with Graves disease. For the CDR3, the DNA is TGTGCCAGCAGGGCCGGTCAGGGCTCGGAGACCCAGTACTTC. Translated: CASRAGQGSETQYF.